Listed here is a single T cell receptor beta chain. This sample is drawn from a study of blood T cell repertoires in COVID-19. Turning to the study itself: Researchers got acute and convalescent COVID-19 samples from the United States, Italy and Spain.

CDR1 and CDR2 from the germline V gene are SGHRS and YFSETQ. The CDR3 is 13 residues long. The V end was cut by 6 bases, the J end by 1 base, with 10 bases between. TCRdb's copy holds only in-frame clones and misses some; the assay was immunoSEQ multiplex PCR. The profile shows about 400,000 clones, roughly 88% of them singletons. The sequencing input was PBMCs or T cells enriched from blood (not recorded which). The source is a woman in her 40s with acute COVID-19. V usage is TRBV5-1 and J usage is TRBJ1-1; D is possibly TRBD1 (5 bases). This chain's CDR3 is CASTSRENTEAFF. In nucleotides, the CDR3 is TGCGCCAGCACCAGCAGGGAGAACACTGAAGCTTTCTTT. Drawing the rest from reference TRBV5-1 and TRBJ1-1, the complete variable domain is KAGVTQTPRYLIKTRGQQVTLSCSPISGHRSVSWYQQTPGQGLQFLFEYFSETQRNKGNFPGRFSGRQFSNSRSEMNVSTLELGDSALYLCASTSRENTEAFFGQGTRLTVV.